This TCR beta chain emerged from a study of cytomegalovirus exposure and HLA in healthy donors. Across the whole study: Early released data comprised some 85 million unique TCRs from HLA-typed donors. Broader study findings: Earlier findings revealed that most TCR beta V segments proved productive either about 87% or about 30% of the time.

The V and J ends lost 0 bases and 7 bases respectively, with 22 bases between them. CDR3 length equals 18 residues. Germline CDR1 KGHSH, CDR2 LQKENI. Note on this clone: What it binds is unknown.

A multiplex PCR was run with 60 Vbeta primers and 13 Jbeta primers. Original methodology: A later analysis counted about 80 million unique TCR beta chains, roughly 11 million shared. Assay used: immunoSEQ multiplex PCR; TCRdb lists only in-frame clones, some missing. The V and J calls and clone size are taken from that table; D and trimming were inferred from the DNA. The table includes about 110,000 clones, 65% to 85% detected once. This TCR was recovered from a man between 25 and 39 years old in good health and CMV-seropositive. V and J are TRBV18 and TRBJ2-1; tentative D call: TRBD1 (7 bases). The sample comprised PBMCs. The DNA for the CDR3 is TGTGCCAGCTCACCACCGTGGAGGGCCGGGACAGATGCGAATGAGCAGTTCTTC. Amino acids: CASSPPWRAGTDANEQFF.